This TCR beta chain was recovered during a study of T-cell memory formation after mild COVID-19. V gave up 5 bases and J gave up 3 bases; unmatched junction bases: 3. The CDR3 length is 13 residues. Looked up from germline, CDR1 is SEHNR and CDR2 is FQNEAQ (reference sequence). It was 5'RACE with constant-segment primers that produced the TCR alpha and TCR beta cDNA libraries, which carried sample barcodes and UMIs. TCRdb re-derived calls from the 5' RACE reads in MiXCR, one entry per CDR3 protein. In the table there are 350,000 to 400,000 distinct CDR3 sequences, roughly 14% of which are singletons.

The rearrangement links TRBV7-9 to TRBJ2-5; 7 bases line up with TRBD2. The source is a man younger than 35 who had mild COVID-19 (a few samples of this study predate the infection). Cell type and time point are not known. The sequenced material came from PBMCs or a T cell subset sorted from them (not recorded which). The CDR3 bases are TGTGCCAGCAGCGGACGGGGGGAAGAGACCCAGTACTTC. Translation: CASSGRGEETQYF. The full variable domain, in which reference TRBV7-9 and TRBJ2-5 provide the parts outside the CDR3, is DTGVSQNPRHKITKRGQNVTFRCDPISEHNRLYWYRQTLGQGPEFLTYFQNEAQLEKSRLLSDRFSAERPKGSFSTLEIQRTEQGDSAMYLCASSGRGEETQYFGPGTRLLVL.